Listed below are T cell receptor beta chains from one sample, sequenced in a study of blood T cell repertoires in COVID-19. Measured with immunoSEQ multiplex PCR; TCRdb has only the in-frame clones, and not every one. The sample carries about 210,000 clones, 80% to 90% recorded once. Sequenced sample: peripheral blood. The receptors shown here come from a man aged 35-49 years with acute or convalescent COVID-19. Each CDR3 is given with its conserved first and last residue. D genes are given only for firm matches. Clone size is shown for a subset of rows, as once, few, many or a class of expanded clone.

J gene	clone size	V gene	D gene	CDR3 DNA	CDR3 protein
TRBJ2-7	NA	TRBV28	TRBD1	TGTGCCAGCAGTTCCGGGACAGGGCTAAAAGAAGGGGACTTC	CASSSGTGLKEGDF
TRBJ2-3	NA	TRBV11-2	TRBD2	TGTGCCAGCAGCTTATTGAGCGGGGGGGCTAGCACAGATACGCAGTATTTT	CASSLLSGGASTDTQYF
TRBJ2-3	NA	TRBV19	TRBD2	TGTGCCAGTAGTATAGACGGGACTAGCGTTGGTCTTGCAGATACGCAGTATTTT	CASSIDGTSVGLADTQYF
TRBJ2-7	few	TRBV7-9	TRBD1	TGTGCCAGCAGCTCGGCCGGGACAGCCCACTACGAGCAGTACTTC	CASSSAGTAHYEQYF
TRBJ1-3	NA	TRBV7-9	NA	TGTGCCAGCAGCTTAGCGCCAGGAACCGGAAACACCATATATTTT	CASSLAPGTGNTIYF
TRBJ2-1	NA	TRBV27	TRBD1	TGTGCCAGCGGGGACAGTTCTCCCTACAATGAGCAGTTCTTC	CASGDSSPYNEQFF
TRBJ2-7	NA	TRBV4-2	NA	TGTGCCAGCAGCCAAGATCTTGGGGCCTTTCAAGAGAAGTACTTC	CASSQDLGAFQEKYF
TRBJ2-5	NA	TRBV7-8	TRBD1	TGTGCCAGCAGCTTCCGCCAGGGGGCTGGAGAGACCCAGTACTTC	CASSFRQGAGETQYF
TRBJ1-1	NA	TRBV19	NA	TGTGCCAGTACCTTAACAGGGAACACTGAAGCTTTCTTT	CASTLTGNTEAFF
TRBJ2-2	NA	TRBV28	NA	TGTGCCAGCAGTAAACGGGGACACTCCACCGGGGAGCTGTTTTTT	CASSKRGHSTGELFF
TRBJ2-7	NA	TRBV7-3	NA	TGTGCCAGCAGCTTAAGTGGGGGGTTGCAGTACTTC	CASSLSGGLQYF
TRBJ1-6	NA	TRBV9	TRBD1	TGTGCCAGCAGCCTTACGACCCAGGGGGGCGCTAATAATTCACCCCTCCACTTT	CASSLTTQGGANNSPLHF
TRBJ1-5	NA	TRBV19	TRBD1	TGTGCCAGTTCCGGGACAGGGAATCAGCCCCAGCATTTT	CASSGTGNQPQHF
TRBJ2-3	NA	TRBV7-6	TRBD2	TGTGCCAGCAGCTTACACCCGGGACTAGCGACAGATACGCAGTATTTT	CASSLHPGLATDTQYF
TRBJ2-5	NA	TRBV5-1	TRBD2	TGCGCCAGCAGCCCGTGGACTAGCGGGGCCCAAGAGACCCAGTACTTC	CASSPWTSGAQETQYF
TRBJ1-1	NA	TRBV7-4	TRBD1	TGTGCCAGAACGGGACAGGGCGGTAAAGTTCCCCAGAACACTGAAGCTTTCTTT	CARTGQGGKVPQNTEAFF
TRBJ2-7	once	TRBV27	TRBD1	TGTGCCAGCAGCCTTAGGAGGGACAGGGGTTCCTACGAGCAGTACTTC	CASSLRRDRGSYEQYF
TRBJ2-7	NA	TRBV6-5	TRBD1	TGTGCCAGCAGGGGGGGCACAGGGGGGAATTACGAGCAGTACTTC	CASRGGTGGNYEQYF
TRBJ1-1	NA	TRBV9	NA	TGTGCCAGCAGCGTAGATGTCTCAGGGAACACTGAAGCTTTCTTT	CASSVDVSGNTEAFF
TRBJ2-2	NA	TRBV7-9	NA	TGTGCCAGCAGCTTTCCCTCGTCGACTCCGAACACCGGGGAGCTGTTTTTT	CASSFPSSTPNTGELFF
TRBJ2-7	NA	TRBV18	TRBD1	TGTGCCAGCTCACCCGGACAGGGTATCAACGAGCAGTACTTC	CASSPGQGINEQYF
TRBJ2-1	NA	TRBV7-3	NA	TGTGCCAGCAGCCCTCATCGTCCGGGAGAGGGGAACAATGAGCAGTTCTTC	CASSPHRPGEGNNEQFF
TRBJ1-1	NA	TRBV2	NA	TGTGCCAGCAGTGGGAACACAGGGTTTTACACTGAAGCTTTCTTT	CASSGNTGFYTEAFF
TRBJ1-4	NA	TRBV7-2	NA	TGTGCCAGCAGCTTTACAGGGTTTAATGAAAAACTGTTTTTT	CASSFTGFNEKLFF
TRBJ2-2	NA	TRBV30	NA	TGTGCCTGGAGTCAGGGGCCGAACACCGGGGAGCTGTTTTTT	CAWSQGPNTGELFF
TRBJ2-7	once	TRBV10-3	NA	TGTGCCATCAGTGACGCCGGGTCCTACGAGCAGTACTTC	CAISDAGSYEQYF
TRBJ2-1	NA	TRBV6-5	NA	TGTGCCAGCAGTAACAGTGGGCTGGTGGGTGAGCAGTTCTTC	CASSNSGLVGEQFF
TRBJ1-2	NA	TRBV15	TRBD1	TGTGCCACCAGCAGAGAGACAGGGACACGCTATGGCTACACCTTC	CATSRETGTRYGYTF
TRBJ2-7	NA	TRBV18	TRBD2	TGTGCCAGCTCACCGGCCCCGGGGGGGGACGAGCAGTACTTC	CASSPAPGGDEQYF
TRBJ2-4	NA	TRBV6-5	TRBD1	TGTGCCAGCAGTTACCACAGGGGTGCCAAAAACATTCAGTACTTC	CASSYHRGAKNIQYF
TRBJ2-1	NA	TRBV4-2	TRBD2	TGTGCCAGCAGCCAACGTCCGGCTAGCGGGAGTTGGAATGAGCAGTTCTTC	CASSQRPASGSWNEQFF
TRBJ2-1	NA	TRBV6-2/TRBV6-3	NA	TGTGCCAGCAGCCCACCATGGGGGCTCAATGAGCAGTTCTTC	CASSPPWGLNEQFF
TRBJ2-3	once	TRBV7-3	TRBD1	TGTGCCAGCAGCTTAGGGACAGACTTGGGCACAGATACGCAGTATTTT	CASSLGTDLGTDTQYF
TRBJ1-3	NA	TRBV4-2	TRBD1	TGTGCCAGCAGCCAAGTGAACAGGGGAGGTGGAAACACCATATATTTT	CASSQVNRGGGNTIYF
TRBJ2-1	NA	TRBV27	NA	TGTGCCAGCAGCACTACCTACAATGAGCAGTTCTTC	CASSTTYNEQFF
TRBJ2-5	NA	TRBV4-1	TRBD1	TGCGCCAGCAGCCAAGGGGACAGGCAACAAGAGACCCAGTACTTC	CASSQGDRQQETQYF
TRBJ2-3	NA	TRBV24-1	NA	TGTGCCACCAGTGAACTTGGTACGCAGTATTTT	CATSELGTQYF
TRBJ1-2	NA	TRBV5-4	TRBD1	TGTGCCAGCAGCTTTGACAGGGATCCTAACTATGGCTACACCTTC	CASSFDRDPNYGYTF
TRBJ1-2	NA	TRBV6-5	TRBD1	TGTGCCAGCAGTCCACAGGGGGCGCAAGGATATGGCTACACCTTC	CASSPQGAQGYGYTF
TRBJ2-5	NA	TRBV11-2	TRBD2	TGTGCCAGCAGCTTGGGGACTAGCGGGGGACAAGAGACCCAGTACTTC	CASSLGTSGGQETQYF